Included here is one T cell receptor (beta chain) sequence, with context. Its specific antigen is unknown. No quality values exist for individual bases; no much larger clone is one base distant. The data are from a study of control samples from healthy donors and cancer patients (dated by TCRdb to 2018 to 2020). Including cysteine and phenylalanine, the CDR3 has 14 amino acids. The kept DNA is CDR3 alone, 42 bases in frame from the first base. Unmatched junction bases come to 7, with V trimmed by 1 base and J by 7 bases. Taken from the germline V gene, the CDR1 and CDR2 loops are SGHRS and YFSETQ. Receptor amplification or capture employed the immunoSEQ multiplex PCR assay. TCRdb provides this immuneACCESS table in a form limited to in-frame rearrangements. Some clones are lacking; in checked studies, under half of them reflect an unresolved V gene, and why the rest are absent is not known. The table for this sample lists some 30,000 clones; 90% to 95% of them were counted only once. Around 12% of the sample is in the top ten clones.

The TCR sequence derives from a middle-aged man with lung cancer. The receptor chain draws on TRBV5-1 and TRBJ1-2; 7 of the junction bases match TRBD1. Sequencing used PBMCs. The CDR3 protein is CASSLYTGERGYTF. The DNA is TGCGCCAGCAGCTTGTATACAGGGGAGCGTGGCTACACCTTC.